What follows describes a single T cell receptor (beta chain). The antigen is unknown. The V gene's germline CDR1 is SGHKS and CDR2 YYEKEE (reference sequence). The CDR3 runs to 13 residues. Trimming shortened V by 4 bases and J by 5 bases, and 13 bases separated the two germline ends. The data stem from a study of cytomegalovirus exposure and HLA in healthy donors. Study background: The approximately 120 validation repertoires, a later analysis reported, used the same platform as the roughly 610 first-cohort repertoires. Points from the study as a whole: A few chains linked to CMV were shown in vitro to be specific for CMV antigens. There were 150 to 200 TCR beta chains listed as cytomegalovirus-associated. Published work reported that the classifier diagnosed cytomegalovirus status with high specificity and sensitivity.

Sequencing used immunoSEQ multiplex PCR; TCRdb keeps in-frame clones, though not all of them. The profile shows some 170,000 clones, around nine tenths of them singletons. This TCR derives from a man younger than 35 in good health and CMV-seropositive. This chain links TRBV5-5 with TRBJ2-7, with D possibly TRBD1 on 6 matching bases. Sequences were obtained from PBMCs. The CDR3 region is CASSPDSADEQYF. The DNA of the CDR3 is TGTGCCAGCAGCCCGGACAGTGCTGACGAGCAGTACTTC.